This entry lists 10 T cell receptor beta chains sequenced from one sample in a study of T cells in Graves' hyperthyroidism and ophthalmopathy. The CDR3 regions of TCR beta were amplified from RNA transcripts. HTBI primers were employed in a first-round RT-PCR of the TCR CDR3. TCRdb reanalysed the multiplex PCR reads using MiXCR and keeps one entry per CDR3 protein. The sample has around 280,000 distinct CDR3 sequences; approximately 12% are singletons. The sample comprised blood. These receptors were collected from a woman in her 30s with Graves' hyperthyroidism that later progressed to Graves' ophthalmopathy.

Concerning this clonotype itself: It may be a read error: a sequence one base away is much more abundant. In DNA, the CDR3 is TGTGCCAGCAGTATAAGACCAGGCTGCGAGCAGTACTTC. Translation: CASSIRPGCEQYF. The chain joins TRBV27 to TRBJ2-7; D remains ambiguous. The CDR3 spans 13 residues. Looked up from germline, CDR1 is MNHEY and CDR2 is SMNVEV (reference sequence). Trimming cost V 5 bases and J 6 bases, with 14 bases left between them.

This clonotype was seen many times. The J gene is TRBJ1-1, the V gene TRBV19; D possibly corresponds to TRBD1 (6 bases). Germline CDR1 reads LNHDA; CDR2 reads SQIVND (reference sequence). The length of the CDR3 is 16 residues. The ends were cut back, 6 bases at V and 4 bases at J, with 21 bases in the middle. This CDR3 reads CASRTSVLGRGTEAFF. The CDR3 nucleotides are TGTGCCAGTAGGACCTCGGTGTTGGGCAGGGGCACTGAAGCTTTCTTT.

In this sample, this clonotype turned up a few times. This clone may be a read error of a much larger clone one base away. CDR3 coding DNA: TGTGCCGGCAGCTCGGATTTCGGGAGGGAGGGAATTCAGGGCTACGAGCAGTACTTC. It translates to CAGSSDFGREGIQGYEQYF. V usage is TRBV7-9 and J usage is TRBJ2-7, with TRBD2 identical over 8 bases. CDR1 is SEHNR and CDR2 is FQNEAQ in the germline V gene (reference sequence). The CDR3 is made up of 19 amino acids.

This clonotype was detected many times. The chain employs TRBV7-2 and TRBJ2-7; no clear D. Germline CDR1 and CDR2: SGHTA and FQGNSA. The ends were cut back, 5 bases at V and 0 bases at J, with 8 bases in the middle. This CDR3 region has 13 residues. This CDR3 reads CASSRPTSYEQYF. The CDR3 DNA reads as TGTGCCAGCAGCCGACCTACCTCCTACGAGCAGTACTTC.

This clonotype occurred many times. The chain is built from TRBV2 and TRBJ2-3; D not resolved. The V and J ends lost 7 bases and 6 bases respectively, with 11 bases between them. The CDR3 covers 12 residues. The germline V gene encodes CDR1 SNHLY and CDR2 FYNNEI. Here the CDR3 DNA reads TGTGCCAGCAAACCCTTTGGGGATACGCAGTATTTT. Translation gives CASKPFGDTQYF. Looking up the rest from reference TRBV2 and TRBJ2-3 gives the full variable domain: EPEVTQTPSHQVTQMGQEVILRCVPISNHLYFYWYRQILGQKVEFLVSFYNNEISEKSEIFDDQFSVERPDGSNFTLKIRSTKLEDSAMYFCASKPFGDTQYFGPGTRLTVL.

The chain employs TRBV5-1 and TRBJ2-4, with D maybe TRBD2 (6 bases). V lost 0 bases and J lost 3, with 16 bases in between. CDR1 SGHRS and CDR2 YFSETQ come from the germline V gene. There are 17 residues in the CDR3. The CDR3 loop is CASSLAPGEWDKNIQYF. CDR3 DNA sequence: TGCGCCAGCAGCTTGGCTCCGGGGGAGTGGGACAAAAACATTCAGTACTTC.

Many counts were recorded for this clonotype. The V call is TRBV11-2, the J call TRBJ2-7; 9 nucleotides match TRBD2. CDR1 and CDR2 (germline): SGHAT, FQNNGV. The V gene end was trimmed by 1 base and the J gene end by 3 bases; junction bases not matched to a gene: 4. The CDR3 sequence is 15 residues long. CDR3: CASSLVASGNYEQYF. The CDR3 DNA reads as TGTGCCAGCAGCTTAGTGGCTAGCGGGAACTACGAGCAGTACTTC.

In its sample, this clonotype was seen many times. This chain connects TRBV3-1 to TRBJ2-1; tentatively, D is TRBD1 (6 bases). Per germline, CDR1 LGHDT and CDR2 YNNKEL (reference sequence). This CDR3 is 14 amino acids long. V was clipped by 2 bases and J by 7 bases, with 12 bases between them. For the CDR3, the DNA is TGTGCCAGCAGCCAAAGTTTTACAGGGAATGAGCAGTTCTTC. Its translation: CASSQSFTGNEQFF.

The sample holds many counts of this clonotype. The V call is TRBV2, the J call TRBJ2-2; maybe TRBD2 (7 bases). The CDR3 is 15 amino acids. CDR1 is SNHLY and CDR2 is FYNNEI in the germline V gene. Deletions cut 6 bases from V and 6 bases from J, with 17 bases between. The CDR3, as DNA: TGTGCCAGCAGCCTGGTGGGGGGGCTGTCCGGGGAGCTGTTTTTT. This encodes CASSLVGGLSGELFF.

This clonotype occurred many times. V and J are TRBV12-3 or TRBV12-4 and TRBJ1-6, with 10 bases that match TRBD1. This CDR3 spans 15 amino acids. The ends lost 7 bases at V and 6 bases at J; junction bases unmatched: 6. The CDR3 spells CASKSRTGGNSPLHF. In DNA form, the CDR3 reads TGTGCCAGCAAATCTCGGACAGGGGGTAATTCACCCCTCCACTTT.